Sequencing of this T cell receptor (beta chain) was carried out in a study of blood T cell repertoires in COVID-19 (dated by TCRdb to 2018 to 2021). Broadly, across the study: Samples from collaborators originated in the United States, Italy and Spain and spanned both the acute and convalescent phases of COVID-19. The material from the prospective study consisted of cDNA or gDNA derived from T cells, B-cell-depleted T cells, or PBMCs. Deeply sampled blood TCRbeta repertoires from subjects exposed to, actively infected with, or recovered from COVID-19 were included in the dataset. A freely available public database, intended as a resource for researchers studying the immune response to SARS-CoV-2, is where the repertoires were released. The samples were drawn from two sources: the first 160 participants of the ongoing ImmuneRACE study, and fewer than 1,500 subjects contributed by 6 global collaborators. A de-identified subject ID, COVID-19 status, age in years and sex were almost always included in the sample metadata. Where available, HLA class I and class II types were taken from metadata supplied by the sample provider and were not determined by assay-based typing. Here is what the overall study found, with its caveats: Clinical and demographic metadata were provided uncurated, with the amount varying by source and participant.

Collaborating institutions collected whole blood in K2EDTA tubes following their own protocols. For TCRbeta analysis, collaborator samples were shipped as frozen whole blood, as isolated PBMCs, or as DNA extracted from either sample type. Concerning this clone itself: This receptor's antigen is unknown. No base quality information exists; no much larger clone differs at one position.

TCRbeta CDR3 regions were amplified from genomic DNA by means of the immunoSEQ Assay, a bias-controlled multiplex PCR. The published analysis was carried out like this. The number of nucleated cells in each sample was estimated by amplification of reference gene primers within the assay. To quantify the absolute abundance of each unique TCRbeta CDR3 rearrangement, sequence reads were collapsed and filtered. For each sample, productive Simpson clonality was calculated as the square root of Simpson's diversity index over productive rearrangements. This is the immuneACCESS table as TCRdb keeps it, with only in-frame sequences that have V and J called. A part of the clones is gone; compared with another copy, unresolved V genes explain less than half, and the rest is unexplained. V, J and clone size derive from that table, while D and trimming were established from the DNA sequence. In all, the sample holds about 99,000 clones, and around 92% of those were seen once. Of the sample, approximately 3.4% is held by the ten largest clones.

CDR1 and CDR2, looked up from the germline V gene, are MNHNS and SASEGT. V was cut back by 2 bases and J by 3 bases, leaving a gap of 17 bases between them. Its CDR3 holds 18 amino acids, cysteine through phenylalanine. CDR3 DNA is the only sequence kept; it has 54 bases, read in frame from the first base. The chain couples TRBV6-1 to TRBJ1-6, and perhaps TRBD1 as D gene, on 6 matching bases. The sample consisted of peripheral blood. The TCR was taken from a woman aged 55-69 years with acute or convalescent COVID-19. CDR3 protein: CASSERGSWTVYNSPLHF. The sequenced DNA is TGTGCCAGCAGTGAAAGGGGTTCGTGGACAGTCTATAATTCACCCCTCCACTTT.